This T cell receptor beta chain was obtained from a study of shared clonotypes between healthy human individuals. Study at large: A few men and a couple of women, aged 18 to 49, were donors. Study-wide results and limits: Rarefaction gave evidence that sorted-subset sequencing remained incomplete despite large depth.

The table came from immunoSEQ multiplex PCR; TCRdb's copy has only in-frame clones and leaves some out. Of over a million clones in the sample, approximately 80% were seen once. Remarks on this clone: The antigen is unknown.

Germline values: CDR1 SEHNR, CDR2 FQNEAQ (reference sequence). This CDR3 has 13 residues. The germline V and J ends were trimmed by 1 base and 7 bases, with 11 bases remaining between them. The specimen was memory CD4+ T cells from PBMCs. Subset reported: CD45RA-negative fraction. The receptor comes from a man between 18 and 29 years old in good health. Some clones in this sample may be carry-over from other donors' samples. V gene TRBV7-9 combines with J gene TRBJ2-7, with D maybe TRBD1 (6 bases). This CDR3 is CASSLETGREQYF. The CDR3 coding sequence is TGTGCCAGCAGCTTAGAAACAGGGCGGGAGCAGTACTTC.